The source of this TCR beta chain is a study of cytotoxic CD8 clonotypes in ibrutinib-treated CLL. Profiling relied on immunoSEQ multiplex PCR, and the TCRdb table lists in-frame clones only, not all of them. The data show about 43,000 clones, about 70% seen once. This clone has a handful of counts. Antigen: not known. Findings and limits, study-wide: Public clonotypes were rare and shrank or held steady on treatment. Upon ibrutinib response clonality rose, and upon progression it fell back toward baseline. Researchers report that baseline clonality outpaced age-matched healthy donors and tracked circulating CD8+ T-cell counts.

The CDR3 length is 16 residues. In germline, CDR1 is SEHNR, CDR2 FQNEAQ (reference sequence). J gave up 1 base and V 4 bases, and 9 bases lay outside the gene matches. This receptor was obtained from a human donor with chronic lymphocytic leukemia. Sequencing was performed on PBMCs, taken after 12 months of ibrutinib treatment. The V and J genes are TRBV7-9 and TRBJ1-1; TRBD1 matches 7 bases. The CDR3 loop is CASSSPTGTENTEAFF. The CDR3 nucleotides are TGTGCCAGCAGCTCGCCGACCGGGACAGAGAACACTGAAGCTTTCTTT.